This T cell receptor (beta chain) stems from a study of beta chain features in type 1 diabetes (dated by TCRdb to the late 2010s). Context from the whole study: Mean age, gender distribution, total cell number and subset yield did not differ between patients and healthy donors. Across all samples, some 100,000,000 sorted cells were examined, and cell number per subset correlated strongly with RNA yield. The study compared the TCRB repertoires of sorted circulating CD4+ T cell subsets in recently diagnosed type 1 diabetes patients with those in matched healthy donors. Regulatory and stem cell-like memory subsets were obtained from only 8 patients and about 8 healthy donors, while naive and central memory subsets were obtained from all 30 or so donors. General findings and caveats noted by the study authors: Shorter templates might have been favored by PCR, but patient and control samples were amplified and corrected together, so both groups would have been affected equally by any skew. Naive, central memory and regulatory TCRB repertoires appeared to be more similar among patients than among healthy donors. Only small numbers of individuals were included in the HLA sub-analyses, which left unresolved whether HLA type had any influence on TCRB rearrangement. In all four CD4+ subsets, TCRB CDR3 length was moderately but significantly shorter in type 1 diabetes patients. Sequencing cDNA rather than genomic DNA could over-represent highly expressing activated cells, although activation and CD3 levels did not differ between groups. Fewer insertions and more nucleotide deletions at VDJ recombination sites were observed in patients with type 1 diabetes, implying thymic rearrangement abnormalities.

V is cut by 7 bases and J by 0 bases, and the space between the germline ends is 9 bases. For CDR1 and CDR2, the germline V gene lists MGHDK and SYGVNS. The CDR3 sequence holds 13 residues, the cysteine and phenylalanine included. Kept here is only the CDR3 DNA, which spans 39 bases and is read in frame from base 1. From each donor, a single peripheral blood sample of about 100 mL on average was drawn into heparinised tubes. A BD FACSAria II was used to sort naive, central memory, regulatory and stem cell-like memory CD4+ T cells with a panel that included CD45RO, CCR7, CD25, CD127, CD95 and CD27. Every sorted population had a purity above 95%. PBMCs were isolated right away by Lymphoprep density gradient centrifugation and were stained directly, without culture. So that batch effects would be minimized, each experiment stained and sorted samples in pairs, pairing one healthy donor with one patient.

The High Capacity cDNA Reverse Transcription Kit was used to reverse transcribe all of the isolated RNA, meaning that expressed TCRB transcripts were what got sequenced. Naive, central memory and regulatory T cell samples underwent deep immunoSEQ sequencing, averaging around 3.6 million total reads per sample. After sorted cells were lysed in RLT buffer, RNA was extracted with DNase-treated RNeasy Micro or Mini kits, with the choice depending on cell number. To prevent cross-contamination, each cell subset was processed individually, whereas patient and healthy donor samples were processed jointly. Using the immunoSEQ multiplex PCR, TCRB sequences were amplified from cDNA into 87-bp fragments spanning the CDR3 region. Sequencing of the amplicons was performed on the Illumina HiSeq platform. Per the authors' processing: Synthetic template baselines were used to correct PCR bias computationally, reads within Hamming distance 2 were collapsed, and singletons that could not be merged were discarded. Reads were aligned against IMGT to assign V, D and J genes, CDR3 length and insertions or deletions at six rearrangement sites. Within each subset, clonotype counts were normalized to sorted cell number, and only after that were true diversity and Gini coefficients computed with the tcR R package. The overlap coefficient, calculated on TCRB nucleotide sequences, was used to measure repertoire sharing. Out-of-frame TCRB sequences from naive cells were analyzed to stand in for the pre-selection repertoire. TCRdb took this table from immuneACCESS and kept in-frame rearrangements with V and J called. Such tables lack part of the clones; where checked against another copy, unresolved V genes explain under half of the gap, and the rest is unexplained. V and J calls and clone size follow that table, whereas D and trimming were derived from the DNA. The sample contains under 450,000 clones, more than 11% of them found a single time. The ten biggest clones cover roughly 0.035% of the sample.

As concerns this clone: Its antigen has not been determined. No base quality values were provided; no much bigger clone lies one nucleotide off.

Sequenced input: naive CD4+ T cells from blood. The meaning of the sample's cell subset or site label: true naive CD4+ T cells. Recombination linked TRBV25-1 to TRBJ1-1, with the D segment identity uncertain. The TCR was taken from a man under 40 in good health. This receptor carries the CDR3 CASKKGMNTEAFF. The nucleotide sequence reads as follows: TGTGCCAGCAAGAAAGGGATGAACACTGAAGCTTTCTTT.